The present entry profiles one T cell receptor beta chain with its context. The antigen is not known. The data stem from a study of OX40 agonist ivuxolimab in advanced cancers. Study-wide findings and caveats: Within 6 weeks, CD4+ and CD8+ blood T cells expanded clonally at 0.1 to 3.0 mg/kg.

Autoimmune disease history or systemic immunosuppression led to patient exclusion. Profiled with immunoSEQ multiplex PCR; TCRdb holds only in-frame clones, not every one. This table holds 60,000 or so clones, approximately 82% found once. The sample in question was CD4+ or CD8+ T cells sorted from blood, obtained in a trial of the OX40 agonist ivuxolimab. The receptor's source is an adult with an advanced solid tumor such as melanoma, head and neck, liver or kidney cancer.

CDR3 coding DNA: TGTGCCAGCTCCCCCGGGGTAACAAAAGAGACCCAGTACTTC. It is translated as CASSPGVTKETQYF. The J gene is TRBJ2-5, the V gene TRBV6-1; D might be TRBD2 (5 bases). The CDR3 is 14 residues long. V shed 8 bases and J shed 3 bases, with 16 bases lying between them. Germline V lookup: CDR1 MNHNS, CDR2 SASEGT.